This T cell receptor (beta chain) was sequenced during a study of blood T cell repertoires in COVID-19. Study context: Researchers got acute and convalescent COVID-19 samples from the United States, Italy and Spain.

This clone was observed once. Trimming removed 9 bases at V and 9 bases at J, with 27 bases between. Germline V gives CDR1 MDHEN, CDR2 SYDVKM. This CDR3 is 16 amino acids long. As processed by the authors: The assay estimated nucleated cells by amplifying reference gene primers. TCRdb's table, derived via immunoSEQ multiplex PCR, lists solely in-frame clones and lacks some. Clonal size and the V and J genes are those of that table, whereas D and trimming came from the DNA. The table records approximately 120,000 clones, more than 80% of them present only once. Sequencing used peripheral blood. This receptor was obtained from a human donor in a cohort sampled during active COVID-19. The V and J genes are TRBV28 and TRBJ1-3, with D tentatively TRBD1 (6 bases). The CDR3 nucleotides are TGTGCCAGTAACTCCTTTACCGGGACAAGCGGCCTCACCATATATTTT. It yields the protein CASNSFTGTSGLTIYF.